Listed below are T cell receptor beta chains from one sample, sequenced in a study of shared clonotypes between healthy human individuals. Produced via immunoSEQ multiplex PCR; TCRdb's table is partial and in-frame only. The repertoire holds 1 million to 1.2 million clones, approximately 80% seen once, with 0.7% to 0.95% in the top ten. Sequencing was performed on memory CD4+ T cells from PBMCs. All receptors come from a man between 18 and 35 years old in good health. Some clones in this sample may be carry-over from other donors' samples. Both conserved end residues are part of each CDR3.

j_call v_call cdr3_aa
TRBJ2-1 TRBV19 CASSIVFASEEFF
TRBJ2-3 TRBV15 CATSSTGLTGDTQYF
TRBJ1-1 TRBV5-1 CASSVAGPYTEAFF
TRBJ2-5 TRBV20-1 CSAVQGRQYF
TRBJ1-2 TRBV28 CASSLERLGGGGYTF
TRBJ1-1 TRBV29-1 CSVELPGAEAFF
TRBJ2-7 TRBV29-1 CSGTDRGWDEQYF
TRBJ2-3 TRBV5-1 CASSLEGSTDTQYF
TRBJ2-1 TRBV5-8 CASSPGTGVGNEQFF
TRBJ2-1 TRBV19 CASSSGRARYNEQFF
TRBJ1-6 TRBV2 CASRDGQPRGNSPLHF
TRBJ1-5 TRBV7-9 CASSLGVGGDQPQHF
TRBJ2-5 TRBV6-5 CASSQETQYF